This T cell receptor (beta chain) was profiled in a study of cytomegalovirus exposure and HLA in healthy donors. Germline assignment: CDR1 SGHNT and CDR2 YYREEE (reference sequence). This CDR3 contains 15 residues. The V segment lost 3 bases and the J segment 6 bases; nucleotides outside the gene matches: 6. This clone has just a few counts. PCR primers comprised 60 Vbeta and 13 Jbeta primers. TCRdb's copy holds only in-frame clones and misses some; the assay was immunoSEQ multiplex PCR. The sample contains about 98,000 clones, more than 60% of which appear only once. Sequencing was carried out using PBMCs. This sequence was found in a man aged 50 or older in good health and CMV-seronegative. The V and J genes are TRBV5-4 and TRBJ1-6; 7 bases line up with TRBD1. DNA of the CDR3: TGTGCCAGCAGCTCCGGAGACAGGGCTAATTCACCCCTCCACTTT. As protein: CASSSGDRANSPLHF.